This T cell receptor beta chain is from a study of regulatory T cells in long-lasting Graves disease. About the study: Persistent Graves' disease denoted over 5 years of antithyroid drugs plus positive TSH receptor antibodies.

CDR3 length: 16 amino acids. The germline gives CDR1 LNHDA, CDR2 SQIVND (reference sequence). V was clipped by 5 bases and J by 0 bases, with 14 bases between them. Combining iRepertoire HTBI primers with Arm-PCR of CDR3 regions, the authors built TCR beta libraries. MiXCR was run by TCRdb on the multiplex PCR reads, yielding one entry per CDR3 protein. The repertoire includes 700,000 or so distinct CDR3 sequences, around 30% of them detected once, and about two fifths sits in the top ten. Time point specified: persistent/refractory GD, antithyroid drugs over 5 years with positive TRAb. The authors made the TCR library using RNA they extracted from PBMCs. This clonotype showed up just once. Its matching antigen is unknown. Study results and limitations: Persistent cases of Graves' showed reduced TCR diversity relative to newly diagnosed patients.

This chain joins TRBV19 and TRBJ1-3, with unresolved D. Sample: peripheral blood mononuclear cells (PBMCs), taken when the disease was refractory, from a patient treated with antithyroid drugs. This clonotype was sampled from a female donor with Graves disease. The CDR3 is CASSPTATISGNTIYF. CDR3 DNA: TGTGCCAGTAGTCCCACGGCTACGATCTCTGGAAACACCATATATTTT.